Below, 19 T cell receptor beta chains from the same sample are listed, as sequenced in a study of blood T cell repertoires in COVID-19 (dated by TCRdb to the early 2020s). Libraries were constructed by the immunoSEQ multiplex PCR assay. TCRdb obtained this table from immuneACCESS and retained in-frame rearrangements with V and J assigned. These tables miss some clones; where compared with another copy, unresolved V genes account for less than half of the shortfall, and the remainder is unexplained. This sample holds 300,000 to 400,000 clones; around 86% were observed only once. The ten biggest clones cover around 4.2% of the sample. The source material was PBMCs or T cells enriched from blood (not recorded which). The source is a middle-aged woman with acute COVID-19.

The chain recombines TRBV9 with TRBJ2-2; D gene unclear. The V gene lost 0 bases and the J gene lost 4 bases, with 7 bases spanning the gap. The V gene's germline CDR1 is SGDLS and CDR2 YYNGEE. This CDR3 has 14 amino acids. CDR3 bases: TGTGCCAGCAGCGTAGACGTGGCCACCGGGGAGCTGTTTTTT. Protein sequence: CASSVDVATGELFF.

The V and J genes are TRBV10-3 and TRBJ2-5, with TRBD1 matching over 11 bases. V lost 4 bases and J lost 2; bases outside the gene matches: 3. This CDR3 is built from 15 residues. CDR1 ENHRY and CDR2 SYGVKD come from the germline V gene. This CDR3 is CAISGGQGVQETQYF. CDR3 coding DNA: TGTGCCATCAGTGGGGGACAGGGGGTTCAAGAGACCCAGTACTTC.

This chain connects TRBV7-9 to TRBJ1-1; 8 bases align to TRBD1. The length of the CDR3 is 17 residues. Germline CDR1 and CDR2: SEHNR and FQNEAQ (reference sequence). The J segment lost 2 bases and the V segment lost 4 bases, leaving 12 bases of the junction unmatched. The CDR3 is CASSSTPSTGDNTEAFF. CDR3 nucleotide sequence: TGTGCCAGCAGCTCCACACCTTCGACAGGGGATAACACTGAAGCTTTCTTT.

This clone appeared a few times. The chain couples TRBV18 to TRBJ2-7; TRBD2 might be the D (7 bases). Trimming removed 0 bases from V and 2 bases from J, with 11 bases in between. The CDR3 totals 15 residues. Germline CDR1 is KGHSH and CDR2 is LQKENI. The CDR3 spells CASSPPGGHTYEQYF. CDR3 nucleotides: TGTGCCAGCTCACCACCCGGGGGGCACACCTACGAGCAGTACTTC. Variable domain in full (rest from reference TRBV18 and TRBJ2-7): NAGVMQNPRHLVRRRGQEARLRCSPMKGHSHVYWYRQLPEEGLKFMVYLQKENIIDESGMPKERFSAEFPKEGPSILRIQQVVRGDSAAYFCASSPPGGHTYEQYFGPGTRLTVT.

The chain employs TRBV27 and TRBJ1-6; D call uncertain. Germline V lookup: CDR1 MNHEY, CDR2 SMNVEV (reference sequence). V lost 0 bases to trimming and J lost 4 bases, with 7 bases between them. The CDR3 contains 15 residues. The CDR3 reads CASSLSITYNSPLHF. DNA of the CDR3: TGTGCCAGCAGTTTATCTATAACATATAATTCACCCCTCCACTTT.

The V call is TRBV27, the J call TRBJ1-6; a weak D match, TRBD1 (6 bases). V dropped 3 bases and J dropped 6 bases, with 15 bases sitting between them. The germline gives CDR1 MNHEY, CDR2 SMNVEV (reference sequence). The CDR3 is 16 residues long. CDR3 in DNA: TGTGCCAGCAGTTTCTTCCTTGCAGGGGCTAATTCACCCCTCCACTTT. Its protein product is CASSFFLAGANSPLHF.

This clone came up a few times. The J gene is TRBJ2-7, the V gene TRBV5-1; TRBD1 matches 8 bases. CDR1 and CDR2 from the germline V gene are SGHRS and YFSETQ. V shed 2 bases, J shed 2 bases, and the junction held 6 bases outside the gene matches. The CDR3 covers 15 residues. CDR3 sequence: CASSLTGQGTYEQYF. The DNA of the CDR3 is TGCGCCAGCAGCTTAACCGGACAGGGTACCTACGAGCAGTACTTC.

The rearrangement links TRBV3-1 (or the pseudogene TRBV3-2) to TRBJ1-3, with D possibly TRBD1 on 5 matching bases. V lost 4 bases and J 3 bases, leaving 13 bases between the germline ends. The germline V gene encodes CDR1 LGHDT and CDR2 YNNKEL (reference sequence). The CDR3 contains 15 residues. The CDR3, as DNA: TGTGCCAGCAGCCTTAGGGGTGGGGTTGGAAACACCATATATTTT. This codes for CASSLRGGVGNTIYF.

The chain joins TRBV28 to TRBJ1-5; TRBD1 aligns across 8 bases. CDR1 MDHEN and CDR2 SYDVKM come from the germline V gene. The CDR3 is 15 residues long. With V trimmed by 1 base and J by 6 bases, 5 bases remained unmatched. The chain's CDR3 is CASSLFRQGRQPQHF. The CDR3 nucleotides read TGTGCCAGCAGTTTATTTCGACAGGGGCGTCAGCCCCAGCATTTT.

V usage is TRBV7-2 and J usage is TRBJ2-1; D might be TRBD1 (6 bases). The CDR3 extends over 15 amino acids. Germline lookup yields CDR1 SGHTA and CDR2 FQGNSA. Deletions cut 1 base from V and 2 bases from J, with 9 bases between. The CDR3 region has the DNA TGTGCCAGCAGCTTAGGGGACACCCCCTACAATGAGCAGTTCTTC. It yields the protein CASSLGDTPYNEQFF. The whole variable domain, remainder taken from reference TRBV7-2 and TRBJ2-1, is GAGVSQSPSNKVTEKGKDVELRCDPISGHTALYWYRQSLGQGLEFLIYFQGNSAPDKSGLPSDRFSAERTGGSVSTLTIQRTQQEDSAVYLCASSLGDTPYNEQFFGPGTRLTVL.

The chain recombines TRBV6-2 or TRBV6-3 with TRBJ1-6, with D possibly TRBD1 on 5 matching bases. Trimming took 2 bases from V and 7 from J, leaving 15 bases between them. Per the germline V gene, CDR1 is MNHEY and CDR2 is SVGEGT. The CDR3 runs 16 residues. CDR3 in amino acids: CASSYTSGMRNSPLHF. CDR3 DNA sequence: TGTGCCAGCAGTTACACGTCAGGGATGAGGAATTCACCCCTCCACTTT.

Points on this clone: One junction end does not reproduce the germline sequence, and a read error may be involved. The chain recombines TRBV4-3 with TRBJ1-4; tentative D call: TRBD1 (5 bases). Germline CDR1 and CDR2: LGHNA and YSLEER. The CDR3 is 13 amino acids. This CDR3 is CASSQDWGERLFF. CDR3 DNA sequence: TGCGCCAGCAGCCAAGATTGGGGGGAAAGACTGTTTTTT.

This rearrangement joins TRBV5-1 to TRBJ2-6; D ambiguous. Germline V gene sequence: CDR1 SGHRS, CDR2 YFSETQ. Deletions cut 3 bases from V and 0 bases from J, with 13 bases between. The CDR3 totals 17 residues. Here the CDR3 DNA reads TGCGCCAGCAGCTCTGGAGTAACCAGCTCTGGGGCCAACGTCCTGACTTTC. Amino acid sequence: CASSSGVTSSGANVLTF.

V is TRBV28 and J is TRBJ2-7, with 11 bases matching TRBD2. The CDR3 is 15 residues long. V lost 6 bases, J lost 3 bases, and 7 bases stayed unmatched. Per germline, CDR1 MDHEN and CDR2 SYDVKM. CDR3 DNA sequence: TGTGCCAGCAGCACCACTAGCGGGAGTGGCTACGAGCAGTACTTC. This sequence encodes CASSTTSGSGYEQYF. Full variable domain (rest looked up from reference TRBV28 and TRBJ2-7): DVKVTQSSRYLVKRTGEKVFLECVQDMDHENMFWYRQDPGLGLRLIYFSYDVKMKEKGDIPEGYSVSREKKERFSLILESASTNQTSMYLCASSTTSGSGYEQYFGPGTRLTVT.

The chain employs TRBV19 and TRBJ1-1; 9 positions agree with TRBD1. The CDR3 is 14 residues long. V lost 6 bases and J lost 5; bases outside the gene matches: 7. Looked up from germline, CDR1 is LNHDA and CDR2 is SQIVND (reference sequence). CDR3 region: CASSQQGAVTEAFF. Written as DNA, the CDR3 is TGTGCCAGTAGCCAACAGGGGGCTGTAACTGAAGCTTTCTTT.

This clone was counted once. This rearrangement joins TRBV5-1 to TRBJ1-1; weak D call: TRBD1 (6 bases). The CDR3 contains 18 residues. Germline loops: CDR1 SGHRS, CDR2 YFSETQ. Trimming cost V 2 bases and J 0 bases, with 20 bases left between them. The CDR3 here is CASSFGITGQGVNTEAFF. The DNA for the CDR3 is TGCGCCAGCAGCTTTGGTATAACGGGACAAGGGGTGAACACTGAAGCTTTCTTT.

This CDR3 is CSVETGREGYTF. The CDR3 DNA follows: TGCAGCGTTGAAACAGGGAGGGAAGGCTACACCTTC. The chain carries TRBV29-1 and TRBJ1-2, with D perhaps TRBD1 (6 bases). Germline V gene data show CDR1 as SQVTM and CDR2 as ANQGSEA. The CDR3 runs to 12 residues. V gave up 2 bases and J gave up 8 bases, with 12 bases separating them.

The chain joins TRBV10-2 to TRBJ1-6; 11 nucleotides match TRBD1. CDR3 size: 17 residues. J was trimmed by 0 bases and V by 4 bases; bases with no gene match: 2. Germline V gene data show CDR1 as WSHSY and CDR2 as SAAADI. CDR3 residues: CASSGGTGGSYNSPLHF. The CDR3 DNA sequence: TGCGCCAGCAGTGGGGGGACAGGGGGCTCCTATAATTCACCCCTCCACTTT.

CDR3 protein: CASRNRGLPYEQYF. The CDR3 DNA sequence: TGTGCCAGCAGGAATCGGGGTTTGCCCTACGAGCAGTACTTC. The rearrangement links TRBV27 to TRBJ2-7; D may be TRBD2 (5 bases). Trimming cost V 6 bases and J 2 bases, with 14 bases left between them. There are 14 residues in the CDR3. The V gene's germline CDR1 is MNHEY and CDR2 SMNVEV (reference sequence).